These T cell receptor beta chains were read from a single sample in a study of cytomegalovirus exposure and HLA in healthy donors. Profiling relied on immunoSEQ multiplex PCR, and the TCRdb table lists in-frame clones only, not all of them. This sample has about 140,000 clones, with roughly 80% found just once. Sequencing input: PBMCs. Receptors originate from a female donor in good health and CMV-seronegative. Each CDR3 is given with its conserved first and last residue. D genes are given only for firm matches. Clone size appears in some rows only: once, few, many, or a class for an expanded clone.

j_call cdr3_length d_call v_call clone_size cdr3_nt cdr3_aa
TRBJ2-7 15 TRBD1 TRBV6-5 few TGTGCCAGCAGACGAACGACAGGGGGGGCCGACGAGCAGTACTTC CASRRTTGGADEQYF
TRBJ1-3 12 NA TRBV18 NA TGTGCCAGCTCTAACAATGGAAACACCATATATTTT CASSNNGNTIYF
TRBJ2-1 14 TRBD1 TRBV27 NA TGTGCCAGCAGTCGAACAGGGGCCGTCAATGAGCAGTTCTTC CASSRTGAVNEQFF
TRBJ1-2 14 TRBD1 TRBV29-1 NA TGCAGCGTTGACAACAGGGGGCGCGACTATGGCTACACCTTC CSVDNRGRDYGYTF
TRBJ2-2 15 TRBD2 TRBV7-2 NA TGTGCCAGCAGCCGGCGGACTAGTGACACCGGGGAGCTGTTTTTT CASSRRTSDTGELFF
TRBJ1-5 15 TRBD1 TRBV5-4 NA TGTGCCAGCAGCCTTGACAGGGGCGGGATTCAGCCCCAGCATTTT CASSLDRGGIQPQHF
TRBJ1-5 15 NA TRBV6-6 NA TGTGCCAGCTATAGGGACGGAGGGAGCAATCAGCCCCAGCATTTT CASYRDGGSNQPQHF
TRBJ2-7 18 TRBD1 TRBV7-9 NA TGTGCCAGCAGCCTAACCCCCGACAGGGCGCCGAGCTCCTACGAGCAGTACTTC CASSLTPDRAPSSYEQYF
TRBJ1-2 16 NA TRBV14 once TGTGCCAGCAGCCAAGATTGGGAGGGGGCTAACTATGGCTACACCTTC CASSQDWEGANYGYTF
TRBJ2-7 13 NA TRBV5-6 NA TGTGCCAGCAGCTTGCAGGGCCCCTACGAGCAGTACTTC CASSLQGPYEQYF
TRBJ1-2 13 NA TRBV2 NA TGTGCCAGCAGTCAGGGCTCTAACTATGGCTACACCTTC CASSQGSNYGYTF
TRBJ2-7 13 TRBD1 TRBV10-1 NA TGCGCCACCAGCCGGGACAGCTCCTACGAGCAGTACTTC CATSRDSSYEQYF
TRBJ2-7 15 TRBD1 TRBV28 NA TGTGCCACCACCGCTCCTCCGGGACAGGGCTACGAGCAGTACTTC CATTAPPGQGYEQYF
TRBJ1-5 14 TRBD1 TRBV28 NA TGTGCCAGCAGTATCGACAGGGGCAATCAGCCCCAGCATTTT CASSIDRGNQPQHF
TRBJ1-2 16 NA TRBV30 NA TGTGCCTGGAGTGTACTTTCATCCGGGGGAAACTATGGCTACACCTTC CAWSVLSSGGNYGYTF
TRBJ1-5 16 NA TRBV28 NA TGTGCCAGCAGTTTGGGTGGGGGGGGGCGCGGGCAGCCCCAGCATTTT CASSLGGGGRGQPQHF
TRBJ1-3 14 NA TRBV6-5 NA TGTGCCAGCAGTCGAGGAAACTCTGGAAACACCATATATTTT CASSRGNSGNTIYF
TRBJ1-2 14 TRBD1 TRBV6-5 NA TGTGCCAGCAGTTACGGGACAGGGTCCTATGGCTACACCTTC CASSYGTGSYGYTF
TRBJ1-5 14 NA TRBV30 NA TGTGCCTGGAGTCCTGGGCCCAGCAATCAGCCCCAGCATTTT CAWSPGPSNQPQHF
TRBJ2-1 15 TRBD2 TRBV2 NA TGTGCCAGCAGATCCGGGCGGGAGGGGTACAATGAGCAGTTCTTC CASRSGREGYNEQFF
TRBJ2-7 14 NA TRBV7-9 NA TGTGCCAGCAGCCTCCAGGGGGGAGTCCACGAGCAGTACTTC CASSLQGGVHEQYF
TRBJ1-4 17 NA TRBV4-1 NA TGCGCCAGCAGCCTTATCCCACCGCCCACAGGTTATGGTGGACTGTTTTTT CASSLIPPPTGYGGLFF
TRBJ2-5 13 NA TRBV5-1 NA TGCGCCAGCAGCCAGCTGCCGGGAGAGACCCAGTACTTC CASSQLPGETQYF
TRBJ2-1 17 TRBD2 TRBV28 once TGTGCCAGCAGTTTGACTAGCGGGAGTAAATCCTACAATGAGCAGTTCTTC CASSLTSGSKSYNEQFF
TRBJ1-1 16 NA TRBV5-4 NA TGTGCCAGCAGCTTGGGACTTGGTTCGGGGAACACTGAAGCTTTCTTT CASSLGLGSGNTEAFF
TRBJ2-1 16 TRBD2 TRBV5-4 NA TGTGCCAGCAGCTACGGGACTAGCGGGAGTTACAATGAGCAGTTCTTC CASSYGTSGSYNEQFF
TRBJ2-7 13 TRBD2 TRBV29-1 few TGCAGCGTTGAACAAGCGGGACGCTACGAGCAGTACTTC CSVEQAGRYEQYF
TRBJ2-3 17 TRBD2 TRBV28 NA TGTGCCAGCAGTCCGGTTGGGGTAGCGGGAGGGGGAGATACGCAGTATTTT CASSPVGVAGGGDTQYF
TRBJ2-7 16 NA TRBV27 few TGTGCCAGCAAAAACGGGGGACAGACATCTTCCTACGAGCAGTACTTC CASKNGGQTSSYEQYF
TRBJ1-2 16 NA TRBV4-1 NA TGCGCCAGCAGCCAAGTAATCGGACAGCCAAACTATGGCTACACCTTC CASSQVIGQPNYGYTF
TRBJ1-3 16 NA TRBV25-1 NA TGTGCCAGCAGTGAATTGGGGGGGGCAGCTGGAAACACCATATATTTT CASSELGGAAGNTIYF
TRBJ2-5 14 NA TRBV10-3 NA TGTGCCATCAGCGAGCAAACTGAGAAAGAGACCCAGTACTTC CAISEQTEKETQYF
TRBJ2-1 14 NA TRBV6-5 NA TGTGCCAGCACCCACGGGAGCCTCTACAATGAGCAGTTCTTC CASTHGSLYNEQFF
TRBJ2-7 15 TRBD1 TRBV5-1 NA TGCGCCAGCAGATTCCACGGGACAGGGGAAGGCGAGCAGTACTTC CASRFHGTGEGEQYF
TRBJ2-5 14 NA TRBV5-1 few TGCGCCAGCGGGGGGGGCCAGGGGCAAGAGACCCAGTACTTC CASGGGQGQETQYF
TRBJ2-7 17 TRBD2 TRBV11-2 few TGTGCCAGCAGCTTAGATTTCTGGACTAGCGGGACCTACGAGCAGTACTTC CASSLDFWTSGTYEQYF
TRBJ2-5 15 TRBD2 TRBV5-4 NA TGTGCCAGCAGCGCCCGACTAGCGGGAGAGGAGACCCAGTACTTC CASSARLAGEETQYF
TRBJ1-2 15 NA TRBV5-1 NA TGCGCCAGCAGCTCGGGACTCGGAGGGAACTATGGCTACACCTTC CASSSGLGGNYGYTF
TRBJ2-5 18 TRBD1 TRBV19 NA TGTGCCAGTAGTATAGTGCGCTTTGGACAGGGGGCGGGAGAGACCCAGTACTTC CASSIVRFGQGAGETQYF
TRBJ2-5 15 TRBD1 TRBV5-6 NA TGTGCCAGCAGCAAGGACAGGGGAGCTCAAGAGACCCAGTACTTC CASSKDRGAQETQYF
TRBJ1-4 13 TRBD1 TRBV19 NA TGTGCCAGTGCCGGGACAGGGTATGAAAAACTGTTTTTT CASAGTGYEKLFF
TRBJ2-2 14 TRBD1 TRBV5-1 NA TGCGCCAGCAGCCCCGGGACAGGGTCTCGGGAGCTGTTTTTT CASSPGTGSRELFF
TRBJ2-1 15 TRBD2 TRBV6-6 NA TGTGCCAGCAGGCCGGGACTAGCGGGAGGGGGTGAGCAGTTCTTC CASRPGLAGGGEQFF
TRBJ2-3 14 TRBD1 TRBV27 NA TGTGCCAGCAGTCCCGGACAGGGGGCAGATACGCAGTATTTT CASSPGQGADTQYF
TRBJ1-5 17 TRBD1 TRBV7-9 NA TGTGCCAGCAGTCTCGGACAGGGGATTTGGAGCAATCAGCCCCAGCATTTT CASSLGQGIWSNQPQHF
TRBJ2-1 14 TRBD1 TRBV4-1 NA TGCGCCAGCAGCCCCGGACAGGGGAGAAATGAGCAGTTCTTC CASSPGQGRNEQFF
TRBJ2-1 14 NA TRBV9 NA TGTGCCAGCAGCGTAGCCGCCAGCTACAATGAGCAGTTCTTC CASSVAASYNEQFF
TRBJ1-4 13 TRBD1 TRBV11-2 NA TGTGCCAGCAGCCGCGACAGGGGAGAAAAACTGTTTTTT CASSRDRGEKLFF
TRBJ1-5 13 NA TRBV27 NA TGTGCCAGCAGTTTGTCAGGGGTTCAGCCCCAGCATTTT CASSLSGVQPQHF
TRBJ2-2 16 NA TRBV4-2 NA TGTGCCAGCAGCCAAGCCCCGGACAGGAACACCGGGGAGCTGTTTTTT CASSQAPDRNTGELFF
TRBJ2-1 15 TRBD2 TRBV29-1 NA TGCAGCGTTGTTCAGCCTAGCGGGACCCGGGGTGAGCAGTTCTTC CSVVQPSGTRGEQFF
TRBJ2-7 15 TRBD1 TRBV6-1 NA TGTGCCACCGCAGTAGCCGGGACAGGGGAGAGGGAGCAGTACTTC CATAVAGTGEREQYF
TRBJ1-1 14 NA TRBV28 NA TGTGCCAGCAGTTTACCCAACCTGGAGACTGAAGCTTTCTTT CASSLPNLETEAFF
TRBJ2-1 17 TRBD2 TRBV7-2 once TGTGCCAGCAGCTTAGCATGGACTAGCGGCTCCTACAATGAGCAGTTCTTC CASSLAWTSGSYNEQFF
TRBJ1-1 12 TRBD1 TRBV10-1 few TGCGCCAGCAGTTTTGACAGGGTTGAAGCTTTCTTT CASSFDRVEAFF
TRBJ2-5 19 TRBD2 TRBV4-1 NA TGCGCCAGCAGCTTCAAGGAATCTAGCGGGAGCGGTGTGGAAGAGACCCAGTACTTC CASSFKESSGSGVEETQYF
TRBJ1-1 15 NA TRBV6-6 NA TGTGCCAGCAGTTACTCGAGGGAACTGAACACTGAAGCTTTCTTT CASSYSRELNTEAFF